This TCR beta chain was identified in a study of cytomegalovirus exposure and HLA in healthy donors. Study-level findings and limits: Reported performance of the classifier showed diagnosis of cytomegalovirus status with high specificity and sensitivity. In vitro confirmation showed three CMV-associated chains to be CMV antigen specific. It was approximately 150 TCR beta chains that were listed as cytomegalovirus-associated.

Points on this clone: Its antigen remains unknown.

Separate from the approximately 670-subject first cohort, the approximately 120-subject validation cohort was the one that the donors belonged to. The germline V gene has CDR1 SQVTM and CDR2 ANQGSEA. This CDR3 comprises 14 residues. With 6 bases removed from V and 4 bases from J, the gap between germline ends came to 16 bases. Sequencing used immunoSEQ multiplex PCR; TCRdb keeps in-frame clones, though not all of them. The repertoire has some 320,000 clones, roughly 90% of them found once; the top ten carry roughly 1.2%. The chain employs TRBV29-1 and TRBJ2-1; D uncertain. The sequence derives from a woman aged 25-40 years in good health and CMV-seropositive. Input material: PBMCs. The CDR3 DNA reads as TGCAGCGTCGGCAGGCGCGGCTCGTACAATGAGCAGTTCTTC. As protein: CSVGRRGSYNEQFF.